This paragraph covers one T cell receptor beta chain sequence. Its antigen is not identified. This sample is part of a study of cytomegalovirus exposure and HLA in healthy donors. 60 Vbeta and 13 Jbeta primers were used in PCR. Assay: immunoSEQ multiplex PCR; the TCRdb copy retains only in-frame clones and omits some. The table has more than 95,000 clones, roughly 70% seen once. The CDR3 loop spans 15 amino acids. Germline V gene lookup returns CDR1 SEHNR and CDR2 FQNEAQ (reference sequence). Study findings and constraints: TCR beta sequences reportedly predicted the HLA-A and HLA-B alleles of most subjects accurately. TCR beta V- and J-gene trimming was later associated with a missense DCLRE1C variant. Available immune exposure information was restricted to CMV serostatus only.

This sequence was found in a man aged 30 to 39 in good health and CMV-seronegative. Input material: PBMCs. The V call is TRBV7-9, the J call TRBJ2-5; the match to TRBD2 covers 8 bases. With the DNA end fitting TRBJ2-7 better, the J assignment may be wrong. In nucleotides, the CDR3 is TGTGCCAGCAGCCCTCCCGGGGGGGGGCATCACGAGCAGTACTTC. Residues: CASSPPGGGHHEQYF.